This entry is about one T cell receptor (beta chain). The target antigen is unknown. Germline-derived CDR1 and CDR2 are LGHNA and YSLEER. The V and J ends lost 6 bases and 5 bases respectively, with 14 bases between them. The CDR3 covers 13 residues. The data originate from a study of tumor-infiltrating lymphocytes in localized non-small cell lung cancer. Points from the study as a whole: TCR sequencing covered a subset of patients with enough tissue.

The table came from immunoSEQ multiplex PCR; TCRdb's copy has only in-frame clones and leaves some out. The top ten hold roughly a tenth of the sample, which has some 13,000 clones, 68% seen once. This TCR derives from a human donor with non-small cell lung cancer. The sequencing input was uninvolved lung tissue not adjacent to the tumor. V and J are TRBV4-3 and TRBJ2-7, with D unresolved. CDR3 sequence: CASSPGPAHEQYF. The CDR3 region has the DNA TGCGCCAGCAGTCCCGGACCGGCCCACGAGCAGTACTTC.